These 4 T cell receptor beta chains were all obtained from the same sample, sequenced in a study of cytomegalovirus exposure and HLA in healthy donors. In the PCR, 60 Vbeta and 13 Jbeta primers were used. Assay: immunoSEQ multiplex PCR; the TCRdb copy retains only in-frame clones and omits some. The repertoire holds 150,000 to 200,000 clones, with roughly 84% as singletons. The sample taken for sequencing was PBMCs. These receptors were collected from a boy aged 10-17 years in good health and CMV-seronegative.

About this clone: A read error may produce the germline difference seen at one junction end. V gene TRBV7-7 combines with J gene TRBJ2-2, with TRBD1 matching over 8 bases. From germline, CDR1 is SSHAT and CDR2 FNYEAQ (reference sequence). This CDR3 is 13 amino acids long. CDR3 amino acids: CASSRTGSGELFF. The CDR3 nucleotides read TGTGCTAGCAGCCGGACAGGGTCCGGGGAGCTGTTTTTT.

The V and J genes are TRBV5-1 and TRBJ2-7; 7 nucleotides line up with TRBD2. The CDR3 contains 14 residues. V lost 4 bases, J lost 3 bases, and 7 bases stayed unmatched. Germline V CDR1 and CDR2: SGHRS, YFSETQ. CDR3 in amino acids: CASSPLAFFYEQYF. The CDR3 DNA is TGCGCCAGCAGCCCACTAGCGTTCTTCTACGAGCAGTACTTC. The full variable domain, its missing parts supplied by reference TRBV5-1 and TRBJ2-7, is KAGVTQTPRYLIKTRGQQVTLSCSPISGHRSVSWYQQTPGQGLQFLFEYFSETQRNKGNFPGRFSGRQFSNSRSEMNVSTLELGDSALYLCASSPLAFFYEQYFGPGTRLTVT.

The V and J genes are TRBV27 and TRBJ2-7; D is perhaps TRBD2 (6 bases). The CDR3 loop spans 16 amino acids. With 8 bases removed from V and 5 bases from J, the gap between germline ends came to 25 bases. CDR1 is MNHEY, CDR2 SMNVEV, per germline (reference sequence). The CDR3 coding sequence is TGTGCCAGCGGGAAGGGGTGGGCCGGGAGCGGAAACGAGCAGTACTTC. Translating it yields CASGKGWAGSGNEQYF.

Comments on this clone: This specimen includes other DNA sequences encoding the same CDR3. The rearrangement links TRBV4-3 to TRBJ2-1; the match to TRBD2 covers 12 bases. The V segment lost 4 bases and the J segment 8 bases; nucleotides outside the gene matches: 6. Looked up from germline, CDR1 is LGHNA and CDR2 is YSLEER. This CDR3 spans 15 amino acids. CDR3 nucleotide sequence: TGCGCCAGCAGCCCTAGCGGGGGGGCTTTGGATGAGCAGTTCTTC. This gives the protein CASSPSGGALDEQFF.